Included here is one T cell receptor beta chain sequence, with context. The CDR3 loop spans 16 amino acids. Germline-derived CDR1 and CDR2 are LNHDA and SQIVND (reference sequence). Deletions cut 5 bases from V and 5 bases from J, with 18 bases between. These data come from a study of blood T cell repertoires in COVID-19. Whole-study context: Samples taken during acute and convalescent COVID-19 were collected in the United States, Italy and Spain. Sample material is recorded as cDNA or gDNA derived from T cells, B-cell-depleted T cells, or PBMCs.

Here immunoSEQ multiplex PCR was the method, and the copy in TCRdb shows in-frame clones only, minus some. The profile shows about 55,000 clones, more than 80% of them singletons. This sequence joins TRBV19 and TRBJ2-2, with D maybe TRBD1 (7 bases). The material sequenced was peripheral blood. The source of this sequence is a human donor in a cohort sampled during active COVID-19. The CDR3 DNA follows: TGTGCCAGTAGTGGCGGGGACAGCACGAGTACCGGGGAGCTGTTTTTT. Its protein is CASSGGDSTSTGELFF.